The T cell receptor (beta chain) under discussion was sequenced for a study of cytomegalovirus exposure and HLA in healthy donors. General study findings and limits: Association of roughly 17,000 TCR beta sequences with HLA alleles was found at 0.05 false discovery rate in a later analysis. Overall, approximately 150 TCR beta chains were annotated as cytomegalovirus-associated. Later analysis showed TCR association rates varying by HLA locus, highest for DRB1 and lowest for HLA-C.

About this clone: The antigen remains unidentified. The sample contains more than one DNA sequence encoding this CDR3.

Use of 60 Vbeta and 13 Jbeta primers characterized the PCR. Assay: immunoSEQ multiplex PCR; the TCRdb copy retains only in-frame clones and omits some. This table holds roughly 130,000 clones, around four fifths found once. The CDR3 covers 14 residues. Trimming stripped 7 bases from V and 0 bases from J, with 13 bases between. Germline CDR1 and CDR2: SQVTM and ANQGSEA. Sequenced sample: PBMCs. The chain employs TRBV29-1 and TRBJ2-1, with a tentative D call TRBD2 (5 bases). The clonotype comes from a woman between 40 and 55 years old in good health and CMV-seropositive. The DNA for the CDR3 is TGCAGCGCCCTCAGCGGAAGCTCCTACAATGAGCAGTTCTTC. It encodes CSALSGSSYNEQFF.